Shown below are 14 T cell receptor beta chains from a single sample sequenced in a study of T cells after yellow fever vaccination. TCRdb reprocessed the 5' RACE reads with MiXCR, giving one entry per CDR3 protein. There are around 350,000 distinct CDR3 sequences in the sample; around a tenth occur only once, and roughly 18% lies in the top ten. The sample in question was PBMCs, obtained on the day of the first yellow fever vaccination. These receptors were obtained from a man aged 18-30 years who received the YFV17D yellow fever vaccine.

This chain connects TRBV24-1 to TRBJ2-5; no firm D call. The germline V and J ends were trimmed by 10 bases and 6 bases, with 11 bases remaining between them. CDR3 length equals 11 residues. The V gene's germline CDR1 is KGHDR and CDR2 SFDVKD. The CDR3 is CATQESKTQYF. For the CDR3, the DNA is TGTGCCACGCAGGAGAGTAAGACCCAGTACTTC.

The chain employs TRBV6-1 and TRBJ2-7; no definite D call. This CDR3 has 12 amino acids. V lost 2 bases, J lost 5 bases, and 7 bases lay in between. The V gene's germline CDR1 is MNHNS and CDR2 SASEGT. CDR3 amino acids: CASSEYYNEQYV. The CDR3 DNA reads TGTGCCAGCAGTGAATACTACAACGAGCAGTACGTC.

The rearrangement joins TRBV7-2 to TRBJ1-1, with 8 bases matching TRBD1. The CDR3 has 15 amino acids. CDR1 SGHTA and CDR2 FQGNSA come from the germline V gene. V dropped 7 bases and J dropped 7; count of bases not matched to a gene: 14. The CDR3 nucleotides are TGTGCCAGCACCCCAAGCCAGACAGGGGTGGGTGAAGCTTTCTTT. This sequence encodes CASTPSQTGVGEAFF. The entire variable domain, with the rest obtained from reference TRBV7-2 and TRBJ1-1, is as follows: GAGVSQSPSNKVTEKGKDVELRCDPISGHTALYWYRQSLGQGLEFLIYFQGNSAPDKSGLPSDRFSAERTGGSVSTLTIQRTQQEDSAVYLCASTPSQTGVGEAFFGQGTRLTVV.

This clonotype was seen a handful of times. The V and J genes are TRBV20-1 and TRBJ1-6; TRBD1 might be the D (5 bases). Trimming removed 1 base at V and 0 bases at J, with 13 bases between. This CDR3 is built from 17 residues. Germline V gene lookup returns CDR1 DFQATT and CDR2 SNEGSKA (reference sequence). The DNA for the CDR3 is TGCAGTGCTAGAGGGGGGAGAGGGACCTCCTATAATTCACCCCTCCACTTT. Translation: CSARGGRGTSYNSPLHF.

This clonotype has a handful of counts. The genes are TRBV7-2 and TRBJ2-1, with 7 bases identical to TRBD1. CDR1 is SGHTA, CDR2 FQGNSA, per germline. This CDR3 region has 17 residues. Trimming at V came to 1 base and at J to 4 bases, leaving 10 bases not matched to a gene. CDR3 sequence (DNA): TGTGCCAGCAGCTTAGTGGCCTCCAGGGGGATATACAATGAGCAGTTCTTC. This translates into CASSLVASRGIYNEQFF.

This clonotype showed up many times. The rearrangement uses TRBV5-1 and TRBJ1-1; D ambiguous. V was pared by 4 bases and J by 1 base, with 17 bases between. The CDR3 length is 16 residues. Germline V gene lookup returns CDR1 SGHRS and CDR2 YFSETQ. CDR3 DNA: TGCGCCAGCAGCGTCGTACCGGGCCCTAAGAACACTGAAGCTTTCTTT. Protein sequence: CASSVVPGPKNTEAFF. Together with reference TRBV5-1 and TRBJ1-1, the CDR3 gives the full variable domain: KAGVTQTPRYLIKTRGQQVTLSCSPISGHRSVSWYQQTPGQGLQFLFEYFSETQRNKGNFPGRFSGRQFSNSRSEMNVSTLELGDSALYLCASSVVPGPKNTEAFFGQGTRLTVV.

V and J are TRBV7-2 and TRBJ2-5, with 9 bases lining up with TRBD2. Germline values: CDR1 SGHTA, CDR2 FQGNSA. The CDR3 loop spans 16 amino acids. V trimming: 5 bases; J trimming: 1 base; junction bases outside the gene matches: 8. The CDR3 DNA reads as TGTGCCAGCAGCGGCCCCCTAGCGGGATTCCAAGAGACCCAGTACTTC. Translated, it gives CASSGPLAGFQETQYF.

There are a few counts of this clonotype. The chain is built from TRBV20-1 and TRBJ2-5, with TRBD1 identical over 11 bases. Germline assignment: CDR1 DFQATT and CDR2 SNEGSKA (reference sequence). V was clipped by 4 bases and J by 6 bases; unmatched bases: 1. The CDR3 length is 12 residues. CDR3 protein: CSAKDRGQTQYF. DNA for the CDR3: TGCAGTGCTAAGGACAGGGGGCAGACCCAGTACTTC.

This clonotype was counted between two and nine times. This rearrangement joins TRBV29-1 to TRBJ2-7, with 12 bases that match TRBD2. Germline loops: CDR1 SQVTM, CDR2 ANQGSEA. There are 13 residues in the CDR3. J gave up 1 base and V 7 bases, and 2 bases lay outside the gene matches. This CDR3 reads CSGGTSGSYEQYF. The DNA of the CDR3 is TGCAGCGGCGGGACTAGCGGGTCCTACGAGCAGTACTTC.

This clonotype showed up just a few times. The J gene is TRBJ2-1, the V gene TRBV6-4, with D possibly matching TRBD1 (6 bases). V lost 4 bases to trimming and J lost 4 bases, with 14 bases between them. The germline V gene has CDR1 MRHNA and CDR2 SNTAGT. The CDR3 length is 15 residues. Here the CDR3 reads CASSALRGSYNEQFF. The CDR3 DNA is TGTGCCAGCAGTGCTTTGAGGGGGTCATACAATGAGCAGTTCTTC.

The chain uses TRBV5-1 and TRBJ2-5; 7 positions match TRBD2. The V gene's germline CDR1 is SGHRS and CDR2 YFSETQ. V lost 9 bases and J lost 0; bases outside the gene matches: 8. The CDR3 totals 14 residues. CDR3 amino acids: CATSRGGNQETQYF. CDR3 nucleotides: TGCGCCACCTCCCGCGGGGGTAACCAAGAGACCCAGTACTTC.

This clonotype was counted only a few times. The rearrangement joins TRBV20-1 to TRBJ2-1; TRBD2 aligns across 9 bases. CDR3 length: 15 residues. V lost 0 bases to trimming and J lost 6 bases; unmatched junction nucleotides: 6. Per the germline V gene, CDR1 is DFQATT and CDR2 is SNEGSKA (reference sequence). The CDR3 loop is CSARDRGGGANEQFF. In DNA form, the CDR3 reads TGCAGTGCTAGAGATCGGGGCGGGGGGGCCAATGAGCAGTTCTTC.

V gene TRBV5-5 combines with J gene TRBJ1-6; 7 bases agree with TRBD1. Germline-derived CDR1 and CDR2 are SGHKS and YYEKEE (reference sequence). The CDR3 spans 14 residues. V trimming: 4 bases; J trimming: 6 bases; junction bases outside the gene matches: 4. The CDR3 sequence is CASSMAGGNSPLHF. Written as DNA, the CDR3 is TGTGCCAGCAGCATGGCAGGGGGTAATTCACCCCTCCACTTT.

CDR3 bases: TGCGCCAGCAGCCAAGATCAGGGCTCACCAGCTGAAGCTTTCTTT. It encodes CASSQDQGSPAEAFF. V is TRBV4-3 and J is TRBJ1-1; the D gene is possibly TRBD1 (5 bases). V lost 0 bases to trimming and J lost 6 bases, with 14 bases between them. CDR3 length equals 15 residues. The germline V gene encodes CDR1 LGHNA and CDR2 YSLEER.